Following are 14 T cell receptor beta chains from one sample sequenced in a study of blood T cell repertoires in COVID-19. TCRdb keeps only in-frame clones here, not all; method: immunoSEQ multiplex PCR. The table has about 120,000 clones, 69% seen once. Sequenced sample: peripheral blood. These receptors were taken from an older woman with acute or convalescent COVID-19.

This chain connects TRBV19 to TRBJ2-3, with a weak D call TRBD2 (6 bases). The CDR3 is made up of 16 amino acids. CDR1 is LNHDA, CDR2 SQIVND, per germline (reference sequence). Between the trimmed V and J ends, which lost 1 base and 3 bases, there was a span of 14 bases. The chain's CDR3 is CASSIVGGTGTDTQYF. The CDR3 nucleotides read TGTGCCAGTAGTATAGTGGGGGGAACGGGGACAGATACGCAGTATTTT.

In DNA form, the CDR3 reads TGTGCCAGCGCTCTTAGCGGGGGCTTCCAAGAGACCCAGTACTTC. As protein: CASALSGGFQETQYF. The rearrangement links TRBV14 to TRBJ2-5, with 9 bases identical to TRBD2. CDR1 is SGHDN and CDR2 is FVKESK in the germline V gene. J lost 1 base, V lost 8 bases, and 8 bases had no gene match. The CDR3 contains 15 residues.

This chain connects TRBV5-1 to TRBJ2-2; TRBD1 might be the D (6 bases). The V end lost 4 bases, the J end lost 4 bases, and 14 bases lay between the germline ends. Germline CDR1 and CDR2: SGHRS and YFSETQ. The CDR3 extends over 15 amino acids. This CDR3 reads CASSQGGEITGELFF. CDR3 in DNA: TGCGCCAGCAGCCAAGGGGGAGAAATCACCGGGGAGCTGTTTTTT.

J is TRBJ1-6 and V is TRBV7-2, with TRBD1 matching 11 bases. CDR3 length: 15 amino acids. The germline V gene has CDR1 SGHTA and CDR2 FQGNSA. Trimming removed 2 bases from V and 10 bases from J; junction bases left unmatched: 4. CDR3 nucleotides: TGTGCCAGCAGCTTAAGGGGACAGGGGGGATCACCCCTCCACTTT. Its protein product is CASSLRGQGGSPLHF.

This clone was found a few times. The chain employs TRBV6-1 and TRBJ2-7; a possible D gene is TRBD1 (5 bases). The CDR3 spans 16 residues. From germline, CDR1 is MNHNS and CDR2 SASEGT. V lost 0 bases, J lost 0 bases, and 12 bases lay in between. CDR3 residues: CASSEASQAYSYEQYF. The DNA of the CDR3 is TGTGCCAGCAGTGAAGCGTCACAGGCCTACTCCTACGAGCAGTACTTC.

This clone was observed once. The chain recombines TRBV6-6 with TRBJ1-4; perhaps TRBD1 as D (5 bases). Germline assignment: CDR1 MNHNY and CDR2 SVGAGI (reference sequence). The CDR3 length is 13 residues. V was cut by 8 bases and J by 8 bases, with 15 bases left in between. CDR3 region: CASRGRGEEKLFF. CDR3 in DNA: TGTGCCAGCCGGGGGAGGGGAGAAGAAAAACTGTTTTTT.

A few counts support this clone. The rearrangement links TRBV19 to TRBJ1-6; D remains ambiguous. The CDR3 covers 13 residues. Germline V gene sequence: CDR1 LNHDA, CDR2 SQIVND (reference sequence). The V gene lost 4 bases and the J gene lost 8 bases, with 9 bases spanning the gap. CDR3 sequence: CASSRDTYSPLHF. Written as DNA, the CDR3 is TGTGCCAGTAGTAGAGACACATATTCACCCCTCCACTTT.

This chain uses TRBV6-2 or TRBV6-3 with TRBJ2-5, with 14 positions matching TRBD2. The ends lost 5 bases at V and 2 bases at J; junction bases unmatched: 4. This CDR3 spans 16 amino acids. Per germline, CDR1 MNHEY and CDR2 SVGEGT. Written as DNA, the CDR3 is TGTGCCAGCAGTAGGACTAGCGGGGGGCTTCAAGAGACCCAGTACTTC. It encodes CASSRTSGGLQETQYF.

The chain joins TRBV11-2 to TRBJ1-1; D remains unclear. Germline V CDR1 and CDR2: SGHAT, FQNNGV. CDR3 length equals 13 residues. The V and J ends lost 5 bases and 1 base respectively, with 8 bases between them. The CDR3 region has the DNA TGTGCCAGCAGCGTTCGGGAGAACACTGAAGCTTTCTTT. This encodes CASSVRENTEAFF.

This clone was observed a handful of times. The chain uses TRBV9 and TRBJ2-3; 13 nucleotides match TRBD2. After removal of 4 bases from V and 4 bases from J, the junction contained 6 bases not matched to a gene. This CDR3 has 16 residues. Germline V CDR1 and CDR2: SGDLS, YYNGEE. CDR3 DNA: TGTGCCAGCAGCTTAAGGACTAGCGGGAGTGCAGATACGCAGTATTTT. Protein sequence: CASSLRTSGSADTQYF.

This rearrangement joins TRBV25-1 to TRBJ2-2, with 7 bases fitting TRBD2. CDR1 and CDR2 (germline): MGHDK, SYGVNS. This CDR3 is built from 15 residues. V dropped 3 bases and J dropped 5; count of bases not matched to a gene: 6. Here the CDR3 reads CASSEVRGFTGELFF. In DNA, the CDR3 is TGTGCCAGCAGTGAGGTGCGGGGGTTTACCGGGGAGCTGTTTTTT. Full variable domain (missing parts from reference TRBV25-1 and TRBJ2-2): EADIYQTPRYLVIGTGKKITLECSQTMGHDKMYWYQQDPGMELHLIHYSYGVNSTEKGDLSSESTVSRIRTEHFPLTLESARPSHTSQYLCASSEVRGFTGELFFGEGSRLTVL.

The chain couples TRBV29-1 to TRBJ1-2, with 7 bases aligning to TRBD1. V shed 3 bases, J shed 4 bases, and the junction held 8 bases outside the gene matches. CDR1 is SQVTM and CDR2 is ANQGSEA in the germline V gene. This CDR3 spans 14 amino acids. The CDR3 sequence: CSVDMGQLFYGYTF. In nucleotides, the CDR3 is TGCAGCGTTGATATGGGACAGCTGTTCTATGGCTACACCTTC.

This clone was counted between two and nine times. The chain employs TRBV6-5 and TRBJ2-5; D is possibly TRBD2 (5 bases). CDR3 size: 14 residues. Trimming took off 4 bases at V and 5 bases at J, with 14 bases between the two ends. Germline V gives CDR1 MNHEY, CDR2 SVGAGI. The CDR3 DNA reads as TGTGCCAGCAGTTCCGGGGTAGTAGTCGAGACCCAGTACTTC. This translates into CASSSGVVVETQYF.

This rearrangement joins TRBV7-6 to TRBJ2-2; possible D gene TRBD2, 7 bases. The germline V and J ends were trimmed by 4 bases and 3 bases, with 15 bases remaining between them. The CDR3 contains 16 residues. Germline CDR1 and CDR2: SGHVS and FNYEAQ. CDR3 DNA sequence: TGTGCCAGCAGCTCGAGGGGGGGAGGTTACACCGGGGAGCTGTTTTTT. It specifies CASSSRGGGYTGELFF.